This T cell receptor beta chain was identified in a study of T-cell reconstitution after alpha-beta-depleted transplantation in children. The TCRbeta library was prepared with unique molecular identifiers. A single record per CDR3 protein comes from TCRdb applying MiXCR to the PCR reads. The sample lists 95,000 to 150,000 distinct CDR3 sequences, approximately 22% occurring once. Of note for this clonotype: Its antigen remains unidentified.

Findings and caveats of the study: Several hundred graft clones that had expanded were reportedly the source of alpha-beta T cells about two months after transplant.

This sample comprised PBMCs, mostly from graft donor cells, obtained 180 days after TCRalphabeta/CD19-depleted stem cell transplant. The TCR sequence derives from a male patient aged 2 to 10 who had a stem cell transplant for chronic granulomatous disease, so the T cells may come from the graft donor.

CDR3 in amino acids: CASSLPGQMNTEAFF. Written as DNA, the CDR3 is TGTGCCAGCAGCCTCCCGGGACAGATGAACACTGAAGCTTTCTTT. The chain joins TRBV7-9 to TRBJ1-1, with 7 bases fitting TRBD1. The trim removed 5 bases at V and 0 bases at J, leaving 6 bases unmatched. Per germline, CDR1 SEHNR and CDR2 FQNEAQ (reference sequence). The CDR3 loop spans 15 amino acids.